A selection of T cell receptor beta chains follows, all from one sample in a study of beta chain features in type 1 diabetes. The table came from immunoSEQ multiplex PCR; TCRdb's copy has only in-frame clones and leaves some out. The repertoire includes a few hundred thousand clones, roughly 24% of them detected once, and about 0.011% sits in the top ten. The source material was naive CD4+ T cells from blood. These receptors originate from a woman aged 30 to 39 with type 1 diabetes. The CDR3 runs from the conserved cysteine through the conserved F or W. D genes are given only for firm matches. The size of a clone is reported for some rows only, either as once, few or many, or as a class for expanded clones.

D | J | V | size | CDR3 | DNA
TRBD1 | TRBJ1-2 | TRBV30 | NA | CAWSLTGGALYGYTF | TGTGCCTGGAGTCTCACAGGGGGCGCGTTATATGGCTACACCTTC
NA | TRBJ2-5 | TRBV30 | few | CAWGRETQYF | TGTGCCTGGGGCAGAGAGACCCAGTACTTC
TRBD2 | TRBJ2-5 | TRBV5-1 | NA | CASREREGETQYF | TGCGCCAGCAGGGAGCGGGAAGGAGAGACCCAGTACTTC
TRBD1 | TRBJ2-1 | TRBV5-4 | few | CASRRGTGEREQFF | TGTGCCAGCAGGCGGGGGACAGGGGAGCGTGAGCAGTTCTTC
NA | TRBJ1-1 | TRBV29-1 | NA | CSVPTGNTEAFF | TGCAGCGTTCCCACAGGGAACACTGAAGCTTTCTTT
TRBD2 | TRBJ2-3 | TRBV14 | few | CATGLAGTDTQYF | TGTGCCACCGGACTAGCGGGAACAGATACGCAGTATTTT
NA | TRBJ2-3 | TRBV7-9 | few | CASRKQPSTDTQYF | TGTGCCAGCCGAAAACAGCCTAGCACAGATACGCAGTATTTT
TRBD2 | TRBJ2-5 | TRBV11-2 | few | CASSAGLALETQYF | TGTGCCAGCAGCGCGGGACTAGCATTAGAGACCCAGTACTTC
TRBD1 | TRBJ1-3 | TRBV30 | NA | CAWTLTGQGVTIYF | TGTGCCTGGACCCTCACTGGACAGGGGGTCACCATATATTTT
NA | TRBJ1-2 | TRBV6-6 | NA | CASRLGQNLYGYTF | TGTGCCAGCAGACTCGGACAGAACCTCTATGGCTACACCTTC
TRBD2 | TRBJ2-1 | TRBV5-1 | few | CASSSPTFLAGVFF | TGCGCCAGCAGCTCCCCCACGTTTCTAGCGGGAGTGTTCTTC
TRBD2 | TRBJ2-5 | TRBV15 | few | CATSRDRLAGAETQYF | TGTGCCACCAGCAGAGATCGGCTAGCGGGAGCGGAGACCCAGTACTTC
TRBD2 | TRBJ2-2 | TRBV7-9 | few | CASSRLAGDPGELFF | TGTGCCAGCAGCCGACTAGCGGGAGATCCCGGGGAGCTGTTTTTT
NA | TRBJ2-3 | TRBV6-6 | NA | CASSYRRISTDTQYF | TGTGCCAGCAGTTATCGGCGGATTAGCACAGATACGCAGTATTTT
TRBD1 | TRBJ1-5 | TRBV30 | NA | CAWQKRDRHNQPQHF | TGTGCCTGGCAAAAAAGGGACAGGCACAATCAGCCCCAGCATTTT
TRBD2 | TRBJ2-7 | TRBV6-5 | NA | CASSQSTSGRAEQYF | TGTGCCAGCAGCCAAAGCACTAGCGGGAGGGCCGAGCAGTACTTC
NA | TRBJ2-7 | TRBV10-3 | NA | CAISPAAEVQYF | TGTGCCATCAGTCCCGCCGCAGAGGTTCAGTACTTC
NA | TRBJ2-3 | TRBV29-1 | few | CSVVSFTDTQYF | TGCAGCGTTGTGTCGTTCACAGATACGCAGTATTTT
NA | TRBJ2-5 | TRBV21-1 | few | CASRLLPEPLHSPPETQYF | TGTGCCAGCAGACTCCTCCCGGAGCCCCTCCACTCACCTCCCGAGACCCAGTACTTC
NA | TRBJ1-5 | TRBV10-3 | NA | CAISERRDQPQHF | TGTGCCATCAGTGAGAGAAGAGATCAGCCCCAGCATTTT
NA | TRBJ2-1 | TRBV2 | NA | CASSRGSLNEQFF | TGTGCCAGCAGTCGAGGCAGCCTGAATGAGCAGTTCTTC
NA | TRBJ2-7 | TRBV6-1 | NA | CASSSLAIEQYF | TGTGCCAGCAGTTCATTAGCGATCGAGCAGTACTTC
NA | TRBJ2-2 | TRBV27 | NA | CASSLWAGATGELFF | TGTGCCAGCAGTTTGTGGGCGGGGGCGACCGGGGAGCTGTTTTTT
TRBD1 | TRBJ2-1 | TRBV28 | NA | CASKGQGADEQFF | TGTGCCAGCAAGGGACAGGGGGCTGATGAGCAGTTCTTC
NA | TRBJ1-3 | TRBV29-1 | NA | CSVGLISGNTIYF | TGCAGCGTTGGACTTATCTCTGGAAACACCATATATTTT
NA | TRBJ2-7 | TRBV5-1 | NA | CASSLTGAYEQYF | TGCGCCAGCAGCTTAACAGGAGCCTACGAGCAGTACTTC
NA | TRBJ2-1 | TRBV7-3 | NA | CASSPTGGNYNEQFF | TGTGCCAGCAGCCCGACTGGCGGGAACTACAATGAGCAGTTCTTC
NA | TRBJ2-3 | TRBV29-1 | NA | CSVEGGAGTDTQYF | TGCAGCGTTGAAGGTGGGGCAGGGACAGATACGCAGTATTTT
NA | TRBJ2-1 | TRBV2 | few | CASSGVSSYNEQFF | TGTGCCAGCAGTGGAGTTAGCTCCTACAATGAGCAGTTCTTC
NA | TRBJ2-5 | TRBV7-6 | NA | CASSYIQGVGETQYF | TGTGCCAGCAGCTACATACAGGGCGTGGGGGAGACCCAGTACTTC
TRBD1 | TRBJ1-2 | TRBV11-2 | few | CASSRGTGGANYGYTF | TGTGCCAGCAGCCGGGGTACAGGGGGAGCTAACTATGGCTACACCTTC
TRBD2 | TRBJ2-7 | TRBV9 | few | CASSPGTSAEQYF | TGTGCCAGCAGCCCCGGGACTAGCGCCGAGCAGTACTTC
NA | TRBJ2-4 | TRBV19 | few | CASSIVLGGAKNIQYF | TGTGCCAGTAGTATAGTTCTGGGGGGAGCCAAAAACATTCAGTACTTC
NA | TRBJ2-2 | TRBV10-3 | NA | CAISAQTNTGELFF | TGTGCCATCAGTGCACAAACAAACACCGGGGAGCTGTTTTTT
NA | TRBJ2-1 | TRBV27 | few | CASSFWSYGEQFF | TGTGCCAGCAGTTTTTGGAGCTACGGTGAGCAGTTCTTC